The T cell receptor beta chain described here comes from a study of CD8 T cells in ankylosing spondylitis. Study-wide points: Clones tied to disease were said to be significantly enriched in matched ankylosing spondylitis synovial fluid.

TCRdb used MiXCR to reprocess the 5' RACE reads, holding one entry per CDR3 protein. The sample gives tens of thousands of distinct CDR3 sequences, about 2.5% of which show up once; 4.6% is in the top ten. This clonotype was detected many times. The target antigen is unknown. V lost 3 bases and J lost 5; bases outside the gene matches: 4. The CDR3 sequence is 13 residues long. The germline gives CDR1 SGDLS, CDR2 YYNGEE. Sequenced: blood, either unsorted or a sorted T cell fraction (not recorded which). The sequence derives from a male donor with ankylosing spondylitis or in good health (not recorded which). The chain carries TRBV9 and TRBJ2-5; 7 bases match TRBD1. In DNA, the CDR3 is TGTGCCAGCAGCGCCGACAGGGCGGAGACCCAGTACTTC. Protein sequence: CASSADRAETQYF.